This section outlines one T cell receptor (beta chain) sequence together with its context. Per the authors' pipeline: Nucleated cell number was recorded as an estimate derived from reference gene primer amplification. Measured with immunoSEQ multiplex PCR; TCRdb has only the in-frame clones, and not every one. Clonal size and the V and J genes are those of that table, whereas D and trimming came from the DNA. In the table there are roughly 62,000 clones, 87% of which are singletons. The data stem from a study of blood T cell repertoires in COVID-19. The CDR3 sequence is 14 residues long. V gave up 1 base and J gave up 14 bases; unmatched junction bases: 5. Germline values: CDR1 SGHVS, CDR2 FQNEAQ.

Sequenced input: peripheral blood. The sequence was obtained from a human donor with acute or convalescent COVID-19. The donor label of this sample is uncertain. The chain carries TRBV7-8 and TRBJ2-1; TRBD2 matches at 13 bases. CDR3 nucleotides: TGTGCCAGCAGCTTAGTACTAGCGGGGGGGCTCGAGTTCTTC. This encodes CASSLVLAGGLEFF.